This T cell receptor (beta chain) was captured by sequencing in a study of T cells in Graves' hyperthyroidism and ophthalmopathy. The V and J ends lost 4 bases and 0 bases respectively, with 12 bases between them. There are 15 residues in the CDR3. Germline CDR1 is MNHEY and CDR2 is SMNVEV (reference sequence). Researchers took RNA transcripts and amplified the TCR beta CDR3 regions from them. The HTBI primer set served for first-round RT-PCR of the TCR CDR3. TCRdb reanalysed the multiplex PCR reads using MiXCR and keeps one entry per CDR3 protein. Here the sample spans 600,000 to 850,000 distinct CDR3 sequences, roughly a sixth being singletons.

The rearrangement uses TRBV27 and TRBJ1-1; D might be TRBD1 (6 bases). The clonotype was recovered from a woman in her fifties or sixties with Graves' hyperthyroidism that later progressed to Graves' ophthalmopathy. Sequenced input: blood. CDR3 residues: CASSSSGDMNTEAFF. The CDR3 DNA is TGTGCCAGCAGTTCCTCAGGGGACATGAACACTGAAGCTTTCTTT.